This passage covers 9 T cell receptor beta chains from one sample sequenced in a study of blood T cell repertoires in COVID-19. TCRdb's copy holds only in-frame clones and misses some; the assay was immunoSEQ multiplex PCR. The sample includes 200,000 to 250,000 clones, around nine tenths of them seen just once. The specimen sequenced was PBMCs or T cells enriched from blood (not recorded which). These receptors were taken from a man aged 25-45 years who had recovered from COVID-19.

This chain connects TRBV5-6 to TRBJ2-2; tentative D call: TRBD2 (6 bases). Germline V lookup: CDR1 SGHDT, CDR2 YYEEEE. V was cut by 4 bases and J by 1 base, with 11 bases left in between. CDR3 length: 15 residues. The CDR3 nucleotides read TGTGCCAGCAGCCACACTAGCTGGAACACCGGGGAGCTGTTTTTT. Its translation: CASSHTSWNTGELFF.

The chain uses TRBV10-3 and TRBJ2-3; TRBD2 might be the D (7 bases). The length of the CDR3 is 17 residues. From germline, CDR1 is ENHRY and CDR2 SYGVKD. V was cut by 3 bases and J by 3 bases, with 19 bases left in between. This CDR3 reads CAISDKWASGQTDTQYF. The CDR3 coding sequence is TGTGCCATCAGTGATAAGTGGGCTAGCGGACAGACAGATACGCAGTATTTT.

J is TRBJ2-1 and V is TRBV2; 13 bases match TRBD2. Germline loops: CDR1 SNHLY, CDR2 FYNNEI. The CDR3 is made up of 13 amino acids. J gave up 7 bases and V 9 bases, and 3 bases lay outside the gene matches. In DNA, the CDR3 is TGTGCCAGGGGGACTAGCGGGGTTAATGAGCAGTTCTTC. It is translated as CARGTSGVNEQFF.

The CDR3 nucleotides are TGTGCCAGCAGCACGCCCCAGGGGTTGTACGCTGAAGCTTTCTTT. Protein: CASSTPQGLYAEAFF. The rearrangement uses TRBV5-6 and TRBJ1-1; D possibly corresponds to TRBD1 (6 bases). The V end lost 4 bases, the J end lost 6 bases, and 19 bases lay between the germline ends. Per the germline V gene, CDR1 is SGHDT and CDR2 is YYEEEE. The length of the CDR3 is 15 residues.

This rearrangement joins TRBV3-1 (or the pseudogene TRBV3-2) to TRBJ1-4; D is possibly TRBD1 (6 bases). With 2 bases removed from V and 5 bases from J, the gap between germline ends came to 15 bases. CDR1 is LGHDT and CDR2 is YNNKEL in the germline V gene (reference sequence). The CDR3 has 16 amino acids. CDR3 region: CASSQNRQARNEKLFF. DNA for the CDR3: TGTGCCAGCAGCCAAAACCGACAGGCAAGAAATGAAAAACTGTTTTTT.

This chain joins TRBV18 and TRBJ1-5; 8 bases map to TRBD1. V gave up 3 bases and J gave up 5 bases; unmatched junction bases: 6. The CDR3 extends over 15 amino acids. Germline-derived CDR1 and CDR2 are KGHSH and LQKENI. CDR3 nucleotides: TGTGCCAGCTCACCGGCCGCGGGACAGGATCAGCCCCAGCATTTT. This sequence encodes CASSPAAGQDQPQHF. The whole variable domain, remainder taken from reference TRBV18 and TRBJ1-5, is NAGVMQNPRHLVRRRGQEARLRCSPMKGHSHVYWYRQLPEEGLKFMVYLQKENIIDESGMPKERFSAEFPKEGPSILRIQQVVRGDSAAYFCASSPAAGQDQPQHFGDGTRLSIL.

This clone occurred a few times. The rearrangement links TRBV28 to TRBJ1-6; tentative D call: TRBD1 (5 bases). Between the trimmed V and J ends, which lost 1 base and 9 bases, there was a span of 16 bases. Germline V gene data show CDR1 as MDHEN and CDR2 as SYDVKM. The CDR3 runs to 16 residues. CDR3 sequence (DNA): TGTGCCAGCAGTTTATCGACCGGGGGTAGTGTTTCACCCCTCCACTTT. This encodes CASSLSTGGSVSPLHF.

The chain has TRBV5-1 and TRBJ1-2; perhaps TRBD1 as D (5 bases). Between the trimmed V and J ends, which lost 0 bases and 8 bases, there was a span of 17 bases. Germline CDR1 and CDR2: SGHRS and YFSETQ. This CDR3 has 15 amino acids. The CDR3: CASSLVFGTRGGYTF. DNA of the CDR3: TGCGCCAGCAGCTTGGTTTTCGGCACAAGGGGAGGCTACACCTTC.

The chain employs TRBV27 and TRBJ2-5, with D tentatively TRBD2 (5 bases). Trimming removed 8 bases at V and 4 bases at J, with 17 bases between. Germline CDR1 is MNHEY and CDR2 is SMNVEV (reference sequence). The CDR3 totals 14 residues. This CDR3 is CASGGPPGGETQYF. As DNA, the CDR3 is TGTGCCAGCGGCGGGCCTCCCGGCGGAGAGACCCAGTACTTC.